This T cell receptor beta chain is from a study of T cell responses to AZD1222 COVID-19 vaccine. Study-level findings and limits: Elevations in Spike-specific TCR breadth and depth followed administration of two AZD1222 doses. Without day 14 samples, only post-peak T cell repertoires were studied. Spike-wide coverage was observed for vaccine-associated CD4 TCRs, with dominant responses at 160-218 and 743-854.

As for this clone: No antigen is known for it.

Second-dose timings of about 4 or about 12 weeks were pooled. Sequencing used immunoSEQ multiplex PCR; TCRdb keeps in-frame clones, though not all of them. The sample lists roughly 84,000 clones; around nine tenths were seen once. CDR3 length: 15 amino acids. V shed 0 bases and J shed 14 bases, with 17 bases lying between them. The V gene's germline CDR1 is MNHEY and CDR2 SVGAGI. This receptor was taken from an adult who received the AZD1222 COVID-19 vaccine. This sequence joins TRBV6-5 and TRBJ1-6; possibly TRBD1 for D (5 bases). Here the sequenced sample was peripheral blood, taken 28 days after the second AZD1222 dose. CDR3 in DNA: TGTGCCAGCAGTTACTCAAGACAGTCGCCCCGGTCCCTCCACTTT. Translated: CASSYSRQSPRSLHF.